This T cell receptor beta chain was retrieved from a study of CD8 T cells in Susac syndrome. Study-wide points: Clonal expansion was absent from the CD4+ T cell repertoires in Susac syndrome.

The authors reverse transcribed roughly 0.5 to 1 ug RNA with random hexamers. TCRdb fed the immunoSEQ multiplex PCR reads into MiXCR, producing one record per CDR3 protein. The table has around 170,000 distinct CDR3 sequences, 90% to 97% seen once. On this clonotype itself: Its target is unknown.

The CDR3 length is 13 residues. V gave up 4 bases and J gave up 9 bases, with 13 bases separating them. The germline V gene has CDR1 LGHDT and CDR2 YNNKEL (reference sequence). This clonotype was sampled from a human donor with Susac syndrome. This rearrangement joins TRBV3-1 to TRBJ2-1; tentatively, D is TRBD2 (6 bases). Material for sequencing was CD4+ T cells from PBMCs. CDR3 DNA sequence: TGTGCCAGCAGCCGGAGGGGCGCCGGTGAGCAGTTCTTC. Protein: CASSRRGAGEQFF.